This passage covers 9 T cell receptor beta chains from one sample sequenced in a study of control samples from healthy donors and cancer patients. Sequenced by immunoSEQ multiplex PCR; TCRdb stores in-frame clones only, minus some. The table lists some 130,000 clones, around 90% of them singletons. Sequenced input: blood. The receptors originated from a man younger than 30 in good health.

The V call is TRBV5-1, the J call TRBJ1-4, with D unresolved. The length of the CDR3 is 14 residues. V was pared by 0 bases and J by 9 bases, with 12 bases between. Germline-derived CDR1 and CDR2 are SGHRS and YFSETQ. The CDR3 sequence is CASSLEEGRKKLFF. The CDR3 DNA follows: TGCGCCAGCAGCTTGGAAGAGGGTAGGAAAAAACTGTTTTTT.

J is TRBJ2-3 and V is TRBV20-1; D is undetermined. This CDR3 comprises 10 residues. The V end lost 8 bases, the J end lost 6 bases, and 9 bases lay between the germline ends. Germline V lookup: CDR1 DFQATT, CDR2 SNEGSKA (reference sequence). CDR3: CSLARDTQYF. Written as DNA, the CDR3 is TGCAGTCTCGCCCGTGATACGCAGTATTTT.

This chain connects TRBV7-6 to TRBJ2-1; TRBD2 matches 10 bases. CDR1 and CDR2 (germline): SGHVS, FNYEAQ. The length of the CDR3 is 17 residues. Trimming removed 5 bases from V and 2 bases from J; junction bases left unmatched: 9. The CDR3 here is CASSLASGSNTYNEQFF. As DNA, the CDR3 is TGTGCCAGCAGCCTTGCTAGCGGGAGCAACACCTACAATGAGCAGTTCTTC. The whole variable domain, remainder taken from reference TRBV7-6 and TRBJ2-1, is GAGVSQSPRYKVTKRGQDVALRCDPISGHVSLYWYRQALGQGPEFLTYFNYEAQQDKSGLPNDRFSAERPEGSISTLTIQRTEQRDSAMYRCASSLASGSNTYNEQFFGPGTRLTVL.

The chain joins TRBV13 to TRBJ2-1, with no clear D. Germline CDR1 PRHDT, CDR2 FYEKMQ (reference sequence). V dropped 1 base and J dropped 10 bases, with 5 bases sitting between them. The CDR3 spans 11 residues. This CDR3 reads CASSLEQEQFF. The CDR3, as DNA: TGTGCCAGCAGCTTAGAGCAAGAGCAGTTCTTC.

The chain combines TRBV6-5 with TRBJ2-5; no clear D. V was trimmed by 7 bases and J by 7 bases, leaving 22 bases between them. This CDR3 is built from 15 residues. Looked up from germline, CDR1 is MNHEY and CDR2 is SVGAGI. The CDR3 loop is CASNSPAAGEGTQYF. The CDR3 region has the DNA TGTGCCAGCAACTCCCCCGCGGCAGGTGAAGGGACCCAGTACTTC.

The chain joins TRBV28 to TRBJ2-7; the match to TRBD2 covers 7 bases. In germline, CDR1 is MDHEN, CDR2 SYDVKM. V shed 3 bases, J shed 1 base, and the junction held 3 bases outside the gene matches. This CDR3 spans 14 amino acids. The CDR3 region has the DNA TGTGCCAGCAGTTTCGGGAGGACATCCTACGAGCAGTACTTC. Amino acids: CASSFGRTSYEQYF.

The rearrangement joins TRBV23-1 to TRBJ2-5; D call uncertain. TRBV23-1 is marked as an open reading frame, function uncertain. The CDR3 loop spans 13 amino acids. V dropped 3 bases and J dropped 2 bases, with 7 bases sitting between them. The CDR3 sequence: CASSHGTQETQYF. The CDR3 DNA reads as TGCGCCAGCAGTCATGGTACGCAAGAGACCCAGTACTTC.

This clone has only one observation. The J gene is TRBJ1-1, the V gene TRBV11-3; D is perhaps TRBD1 (6 bases). The V gene lost 1 base and the J gene lost 4 bases, with 13 bases spanning the gap. The germline CDR1 and CDR2 sequences are SGHNT and YENEEA. The CDR3 spans 15 residues. The CDR3 DNA reads TGTGCCAGCAGCTTAGTGGACAGTGGTGTCACTGAAGCTTTCTTT. It codes for CASSLVDSGVTEAFF.

The V and J genes are TRBV2 and TRBJ1-6; perhaps TRBD1 as D (6 bases). CDR3 length: 16 amino acids. The germline gives CDR1 SNHLY, CDR2 FYNNEI. Deletions cut 6 bases from V and 0 bases from J, with 12 bases between. Here the CDR3 DNA reads TGTGCCAGCAGGGTCGGACAGAGCTCCTATAATTCACCCCTCCACTTT. Its translation: CASRVGQSSYNSPLHF.